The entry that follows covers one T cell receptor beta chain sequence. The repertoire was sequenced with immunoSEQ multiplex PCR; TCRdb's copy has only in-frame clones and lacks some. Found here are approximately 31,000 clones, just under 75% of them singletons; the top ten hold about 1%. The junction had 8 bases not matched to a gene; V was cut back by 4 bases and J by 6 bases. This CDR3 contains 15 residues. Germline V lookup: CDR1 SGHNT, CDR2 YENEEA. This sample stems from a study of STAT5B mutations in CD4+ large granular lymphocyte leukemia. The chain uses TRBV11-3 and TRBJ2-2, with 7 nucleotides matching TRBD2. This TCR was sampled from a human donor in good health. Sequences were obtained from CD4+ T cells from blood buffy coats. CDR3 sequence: CASSSLRLAPGELFF. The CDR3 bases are TGTGCCAGCAGCTCTCTCAGACTAGCCCCCGGGGAGCTGTTTTTT. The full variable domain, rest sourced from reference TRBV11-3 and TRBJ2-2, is EAGVVQSPRYKIIEKKQPVAFWCNPISGHNTLYWYLQNLGQGPELLIRYENEEAVDDSQLPKDRFSAERLKGVDSTLKIQPAELGDSAVYLCASSSLRLAPGELFFGEGSRLTVL.